A selection of T cell receptor beta chains follows, all from one sample in a study of metastatic and nonmetastatic thyroid tumors. TCRdb re-called clones via MiXCR from the PCR reads. The data hold some 25,000 clones, with less than 25% observed a single time. The sample was blood. These receptors came from a male donor with papillary thyroid cancer or a benign thyroid nodule (not recorded which). Some clones in this sample may be carry-over from other donors' samples. The CDR3 runs from the conserved cysteine through the conserved F or W. D genes are given only for firm matches. Clone sizes are given selectively: once, few, many, or a class where the clone is expanded.

v_call	d_call	j_call	clone_size	cdr3_aa	cdr3_nt
TRBV18	-	TRBJ2-2	many	CASSLDLTNTGELFF	TGTGCCAGCTCACTGGACCTCACGAACACCGGGGAGCTGTTTTTT
TRBV4-1	TRBD1	TRBJ2-5	-	CATREGPGQGTETQYF	TGCGCCACCCGCGAAGGGCCGGGACAGGGAACGGAGACCCAGTACTTC
TRBV15	-	TRBJ2-2	many	CATSRDLAQGNTGELFF	TGTGCCACCAGCAGAGATCTAGCCCAGGGAAACACCGGGGAGCTGTTTTTT
TRBV5-5	-	TRBJ1-6	once	CASSLWDSNYDLYF	TGTGCCAGCAGCTTGTGGGACTCAAACTACGATCTGTACTTC
TRBV5-1	-	TRBJ1-1	-	CARNRGMNTAAFF	TGCGCCAGAAATCGAGGGATGAACACTGCAGCTTTCTTT
TRBV30	-	TRBJ1-4	many	CAWSVGGLDEKLFF	TGTGCCTGGAGTGTGGGGGGCCTTGATGAAAAACTGTTTTTT
TRBV4-1	-	TRBJ2-3	many	CASSQVNMVSTDTQYF	TGCGCCAGCAGCCAAGTCAACATGGTGAGCACAGATACGCAGTATTTT
TRBV9	TRBD1	TRBJ1-2	many	CASSGYGGTGISYTF	TGTGCCAGCAGCGGATACGGCGGGACAGGGATTAGCTACACCTTC
TRBV4-2	-	TRBJ2-5	-	CASSQGWGEPQETQYF	TGTGCCAGCAGCCAAGGGTGGGGGGAACCCCAAGAGACCCAGTACTTC
TRBV18	-	TRBJ1-1	many	CASSPKIEVPEAFF	TGTGCCAGCTCACCAAAGATAGAAGTTCCTGAAGCTTTCTTT
TRBV6-1	-	TRBJ1-1	few	CASSEAFF	TGTGCCAGCAGCGAAGCTTTCTTT
TRBV12-3/TRBV12-4	TRBD1	TRBJ1-1	many	CASSRQGNTEAFF	TGTGCCAGCAGTCGACAGGGGAACACTGAAGCTTTCTTT
TRBV14	TRBD1	TRBJ1-1	many	CASSLHRGRGGEAFF	TGTGCCAGCAGCCTTCACAGGGGGCGCGGAGGTGAAGCTTTCTTT
TRBV6-4	TRBD1	TRBJ1-4	many	CASSNRGLEEKLFF	TGTGCCAGCAGCAACAGGGGGCTGGAGGAAAAACTGTTTTTT
TRBV27	-	TRBJ2-5	many	CASSFWGYQETQYF	TGTGCCAGCAGTTTTTGGGGGTACCAAGAGACCCAGTACTTC
TRBV19	TRBD1	TRBJ1-5	many	CASSTTGASNQPQHF	TGTGCCAGTAGTACTACAGGGGCAAGTAATCAGCCCCAGCATTTT
TRBV6-1	TRBD2	TRBJ2-3	few	CASRRLAGHTDTQYF	TGTGCCAGCAGGCGACTAGCGGGACACACAGATACGCAGTATTTT
TRBV5-5	-	TRBJ2-5	many	CASSPHRVQETQYF	TGTGCCAGCAGCCCCCACCGGGTCCAAGAGACCCAGTACTTC
TRBV12-3/TRBV12-4	-	TRBJ2-2	few	CASSLWSILGDTGELFF	TGTGCCAGCAGTTTATGGTCAATACTGGGGGACACCGGGGAGCTGTTTTTT
TRBV6-4	-	TRBJ2-6	many	CASSAEQGTGANVLTF	TGTGCCAGCAGTGCCGAACAGGGAACTGGGGCCAACGTCCTGACTTTC
TRBV20-1	TRBD2	TRBJ2-7	-	CSAIAGRRGYEHYF	TGCAGTGCTATAGCGGGCAGAAGGGGCTACGAGCATTACTTC
TRBV9	-	TRBJ1-4	many	CASSVAGGRGEKLFF	TGTGCCAGCAGCGTAGCCGGGGGGCGGGGTGAAAAACTGTTTTTT
TRBV28	-	TRBJ2-1	many	CASSLDEQFF	TGTGCCAGCAGTTTAGATGAGCAGTTCTTC
TRBV20-1	-	TRBJ2-7	many	CSANRGSQPYEQYF	TGCAGTGCTAATCGGGGCAGTCAACCCTACGAGCAGTACTTC
TRBV2	-	TRBJ1-1	-	CASRGSGRANTEAFF	TGTGCCAGCAGGGGCTCGGGCAGGGCAAACACTGAAGCTTTCTTT
TRBV5-1	-	TRBJ1-2	many	CASSPRTANYGYTF	TGCGCCAGCAGCCCAAGGACAGCTAACTATGGCTACACCTTC